This T cell receptor (beta chain) was profiled in a study of cytomegalovirus exposure and HLA in healthy donors (dated by TCRdb to 2016 to 2017). A note on the overall study: According to an earlier analysis of a few hundred of the donors, some 170 million T cells yielded over 90 million unique TCR beta sequences and 276 Gb of sequence data. An early release covering roughly 580 HLA-typed donors comprised around 300 gigabases of sequencing data and around 80 million unique TCR sequences. Of the roughly 390 genotyped donors, approximately 81% were placed in the genetic ancestry cluster associated with self-reported Caucasian donors. The study aimed to test whether signatures of past pathogen exposure could be identified by cataloging public T cell receptors. The study profiled the T cell repertoires of 666 subjects by immunosequencing and related them to cytomegalovirus serostatus. Besides the first cohort of roughly 700 subjects, a separate validation cohort made up of some 110 different subjects was used. The study combined high-throughput TCR immunosequencing, statistical association of individual TCRs with disease status, and machine learning to predict cytomegalovirus infection status. A later analysis re-analyzed previously published TCR beta repertoires from 666 donors and added high-resolution HLA genotyping to study TCR occurrence patterns. In the later analysis, no new phenotypic data were used to find candidate immune exposures; instead, reliance was placed on TCR beta sequences and their occurrence across donors. In an earlier analysis of a few hundred of the donors, high-throughput TCR beta sequencing was used to judge whether each TCR beta V gene segment behaved as functional or pseudogenic. Donor age, sex, ethnicity and CMV serostatus were compiled alongside the repertoire data. In a later genetic analysis, genome-wide SNP genotypes for about 65% of the 666 donors were used, and that subset was treated as a discovery cohort. Every discovery cohort repertoire had been produced on one sequencing platform. Class I and class II HLA loci were covered by the typing at four-digit resolution. Typing coverage varied by locus: roughly 620-640 donors for A, B, C, DRB1 and DQB1; about 520 for DQA1; 606 for DPA1; about 450 for DPB1. Roughly 5 DR-DQ haplotypes were handled as single units for association and clustering because linkage in the cohort was strong. Among 350 to 400 genotyped donors of the cohort, an average of approximately 250,000 unique TCR beta nucleotide sequences were sequenced per donor, around 18% of them non-productive. General findings and caveats noted by the study authors: An earlier analysis of approximately 530 of the donors showed that most TCR beta V segments appeared in productive rearrangements either about 87% or about 30% of the time, which broadly matched IMGT annotations. A later genetic analysis reported fewer N-insertions in productive TCRs among donors in an Asian-associated ancestry cluster than the roughly 670-donor mean. In a later genetic analysis, a missense DCLRE1C variant was associated with V-gene and J-gene trimming of TCR beta chains, and the association was replicated in an independent cohort. A later analysis associated about 17,000 TCR beta sequences with specific HLA alleles at a false discovery rate of 0.05. Compared with equally common non-associated chains, HLA-associated TCR beta chains in a later analysis were more clonally expanded and had lower generation probabilities. The only immune exposure information available for the cohort was CMV serostatus. Sequencing depth was assumed to be roughly uniform across donors in the presence/absence analyses, though that assumption may not hold. A later analysis reported that several top co-occurrence clusters appeared linked to parvovirus B19, influenza, CMV and Epstein-Barr virus. The study listed 164 TCR beta chains as associated with cytomegalovirus. According to a later analysis, TCR association rates differed among HLA loci, with DRB1 alleles showing the most associated TCRs and HLA-C alleles showing the fewest. While some public TCRs were present in many individuals, most TCR sequences turned up only very rarely across donors. The authors suggested that the approach could potentially be extended to other disease states and immunological phenotypes. Only TCR beta chains were sequenced in this cohort, and the absence of alpha or paired-chain data limited detectable features. Because counts were too low, roughly 18 rarely observed V segments, including chromosome 9 orphons, were left out of the earlier analysis of approximately 500 of the donors. A few of the identified cytomegalovirus-associated TCR beta chains were confirmed in vitro to be specific for cytomegalovirus antigens. In both the original and validation cohorts, the classifier was reported to diagnose cytomegalovirus status with high specificity and sensitivity. Linkage disequilibrium might explain the correlated functional status among segregating V segments, but an unknown experimental factor could not be excluded. A further reported finding was that TCR beta sequences accurately predicted the HLA-A and HLA-B alleles for most subjects in the first cohort. Because the 87-base-pair reads could not distinguish some IMGT-functional V segments, including TRBV6-2 and TRBV6-3, those segments were excluded. Assigning TCR associations to individual alleles was difficult when HLA alleles, especially DR and DQ, strongly co-occurred. Because HLA typing was unavailable for some donors at each locus, only the typed subset was used in association tests. Most CMV-associated TCR beta chains appeared to be HLA-restricted in a later analysis, and the HLA associations seemed to be driven largely by CMV exposure. A group of highly shared sequence variants was considered likely to be a technical artifact of the sequencing pipeline.

The germline V gene sets CDR1 to KGHSH and CDR2 to LQKENI. Trimming at the junction amounts to 8 bases on V and 5 bases on J, and the germline ends lie 10 bases apart. The CDR3 measures 12 amino acids from cysteine to phenylalanine. This entry keeps only the CDR3 DNA: 36 bases, framed from base 1. The cohort comprised some 680 healthy bone marrow donors. At the time of sampling, every cohort member was nominally healthy, though immune exposures that went unrecorded were likely present. CMV serostatus was positive for roughly 290 and negative for about half of the roughly 700 cohort members, and was not recorded for this donor. A peripheral blood sample was provided by each donor, and peripheral blood mononuclear cells were used for TCR beta sequencing. The Qiagen DNeasy Blood Extraction Kit was used to extract genomic DNA from the blood cell samples. The library was obtained by the immunoSEQ multiplex PCR assay. The multiplex PCR relied on a mix of 60 forward primers for TCR Vbeta segments and 13 reverse primers for TCR Jbeta segments. The CDR3 region of rearranged TCR beta genes was amplified from genomic DNA with a multiplex PCR assay. The Illumina HiSeq System was used to sequence the amplified TCR beta libraries as 87-base-pair reads. The authors' analysis ran thus. In a later analysis, around 80 million unique TCR beta chains were counted across the 650 to 700 repertoires, and roughly 10 million of these chains were shared by at least two donors. Raw reads were error-corrected and collapsed into unique sequences with a nearest-neighbor algorithm that merged closely related sequences to remove PCR and sequencing errors. CDR3 sequences were aligned to IMGT reference sequences to assign V, D and J gene segments. For a sequence to be retained, a match of at least six nucleotides to both a V gene segment and a J gene segment was required. Rearrangements were called productive when the CDR3 lacked stop codons and stayed in frame with V and J; all others were non-productive. Following IMGT convention, CDR3 was defined as the stretch from the second conserved V-encoded cysteine to the conserved J-encoded phenylalanine. The earlier analysis of about 530 of the donors excluded any sequence lacking an unambiguous match to a single V gene segment. An earlier analysis of 587 of the donors called V segments functional above 56.7% productive rearrangements and segregating when the between-donor standard deviation exceeded 5%. A statistical classification framework was built for diagnosing cytomegalovirus status from the catalog of TCR beta chain sequences. In a later analysis, V and J genes were assigned by comparing TCR nucleotide sequences against IMGT/GENE-DB human TR gene sequences. Using the TCRdist pipeline, a later analysis assigned CDR3 sequences along with most-parsimonious VDJ recombination scenarios. In a later analysis, each TCR beta chain was defined by its CDR3 amino acid sequence together with its V-gene family, and reads lacking a unique V-gene family were excluded. A later analysis removed 592 highly shared, low-generation-probability nucleotide sequences to deal with suspected cross-contamination and a sequencing artifact. In a later analysis, a clonal expansion index for each public chain was calculated from normalized within-repertoire ranks of inferred template counts. Generation probabilities in a later analysis came from a VDJ recombination model fitted to out-of-frame rearrangements, and those results were checked against IGoR. Hypergeometric tests were used in a later analysis to score TCR-TCR, TCR-HLA and TCR-CMV co-occurrence, with a repertoire-size bias correction applied to the TCR pairs. A later analysis estimated false discovery rates by permuting HLA or CMV assignments 20 times. In a later analysis, co-occurring TCRs were grouped with DBSCAN, and TCRdist sequence similarity was added when clustering was performed within HLA-allele-positive subsets. Co-occurrence clustering excluded repertoires with fewer than 30,000 or more than 120,000 public chains, plus five with anomalous nucleotide sharing. The clones in this table, taken by TCRdb from immuneACCESS, are in-frame only. Not every clone is retained; where verified, under half of the shortfall comes from an unresolved V gene, and the cause of the rest is unknown. The D gene and trimming were derived from the DNA, and the V and J assignments and clone size from that table. The sample table lists about 120,000 clones, 70% to 85% of them with a count of one. Clones ranked in the top ten supply around 3.9% of the sample.

With respect to this clone: The target of this receptor is not known. No base-level quality is on record; no much larger clone is a single base apart.

Rearrangement joined TRBV18 to TRBJ2-1; TRBD1 could be the D gene, as 5 bases match. The sample taken for sequencing was PBMCs. The source of this sequence is a human donor in good health. The sequenced DNA: TGTGCCAGCACTTTGGGGCACAATGAGCAGTTCTTC. The encoded protein is CASTLGHNEQFF.